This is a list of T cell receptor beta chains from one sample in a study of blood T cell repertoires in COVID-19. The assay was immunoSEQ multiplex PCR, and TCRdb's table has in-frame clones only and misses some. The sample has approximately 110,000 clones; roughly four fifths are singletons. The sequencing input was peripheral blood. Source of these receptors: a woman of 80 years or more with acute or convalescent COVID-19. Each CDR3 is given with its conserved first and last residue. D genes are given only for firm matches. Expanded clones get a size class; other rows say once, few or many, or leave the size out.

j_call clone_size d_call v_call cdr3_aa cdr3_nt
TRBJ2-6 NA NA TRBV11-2 CASSADSGANVLTF TGTGCCAGCAGCGCGGATTCTGGGGCCAACGTCCTGACTTTC
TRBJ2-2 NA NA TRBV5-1 CASSPPSRANTGELFF TGCGCCAGCAGCCCTCCGAGCAGGGCGAACACCGGGGAGCTGTTTTTT
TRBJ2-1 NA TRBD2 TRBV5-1 CASSPLTSGSYNEQFF TGCGCCAGCAGCCCCCTCACTAGCGGCTCCTACAATGAGCAGTTCTTC
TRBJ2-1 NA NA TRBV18 CASSPGTLYNEQFF TGTGCCAGCTCACCGGGGACATTGTACAATGAGCAGTTCTTC
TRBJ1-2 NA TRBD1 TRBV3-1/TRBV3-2 CASSPRTGESGYTF TGTGCCAGCAGCCCCCGGACAGGGGAAAGTGGCTACACCTTC
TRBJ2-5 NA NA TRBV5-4 CASSQQSQGTQYF TGTGCCAGCAGCCAGCAGAGTCAGGGGACCCAGTACTTC
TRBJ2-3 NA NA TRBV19 CASSDSGGRSYSTDTQYF TGTGCCAGTAGTGATTCTGGTGGGAGGTCCTATAGCACAGATACGCAGTATTTT
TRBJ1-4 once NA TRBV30 CAWIPLGRVGEKLFF TGTGCCTGGATCCCTTTAGGGAGAGTCGGAGAAAAACTGTTTTTT
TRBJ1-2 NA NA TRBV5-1 CASSKENPGGYGYTF TGCGCCAGCAGCAAAGAAAACCCAGGAGGCTATGGCTACACCTTC
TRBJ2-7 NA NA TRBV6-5 CASSSETASEQYF TGTGCCAGCAGCTCGGAGACGGCGAGCGAGCAGTACTTC
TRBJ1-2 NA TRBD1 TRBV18 CASSQAGTDYGYTF TGTGCCAGCTCACAGGCCGGGACAGACTATGGCTACACCTTC
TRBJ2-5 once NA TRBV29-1 CSVEQGPETQYF TGCAGCGTTGAACAGGGTCCAGAGACCCAGTACTTC
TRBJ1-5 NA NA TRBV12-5 CASGLIGKGPEGNQPQHF TGTGCTAGTGGTTTGATCGGGAAGGGCCCCGAGGGCAATCAGCCCCAGCATTTT
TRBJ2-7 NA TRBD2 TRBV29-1 CSVEEVTSGSYEQYF TGCAGCGTTGAAGAGGTGACTAGCGGCTCCTACGAGCAGTACTTC
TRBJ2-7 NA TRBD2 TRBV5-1 CASSLGLAASYEQYF TGCGCCAGCAGCTTGGGACTAGCCGCTTCGTACGAGCAGTACTTC
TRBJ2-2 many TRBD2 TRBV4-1 CASSRLAGEGTGELFF TGCGCCAGCAGCCGACTAGCGGGAGAGGGCACCGGGGAGCTGTTTTTT
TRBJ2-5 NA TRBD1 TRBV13 CASSFTWTGAETQYF TGTGCCAGCAGCTTCACGTGGACAGGTGCGGAGACCCAGTACTTC
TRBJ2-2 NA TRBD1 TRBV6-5 CASKGTGAGELFF TGTGCCAGCAAGGGGACAGGGGCCGGGGAGCTGTTTTTT
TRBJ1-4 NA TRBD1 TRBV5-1 CASSLGQGNEKLFF TGCGCCAGCAGCCTGGGACAGGGGAATGAAAAACTGTTTTTT
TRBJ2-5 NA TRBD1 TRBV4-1 CASSRSGTEETQYF TGCGCCAGCAGCCGGTCCGGGACAGAAGAGACCCAGTACTTC
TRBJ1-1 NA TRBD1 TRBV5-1 CASSLGPQNGQVEAFF TGCGCCAGCAGCTTGGGACCCCAAAACGGACAGGTTGAAGCTTTCTTT